The clone carrying this TCR beta chain was observed a few times. Its antigen is unknown. The second PCR ran about 7 to 12 cycles with a sample-barcoded 5' primer and J-beta primers. TCRdb re-called the 5' RACE reads through MiXCR, storing one row per CDR3 protein. The sample carries over a million distinct CDR3 sequences, around 45% recorded once. Healthy individuals of Caucasian origin from Russia, aged roughly 6 to 100, served as donors. The sample originates from a study of blood T cells in healthy people across ages. Whole-study context: Capture via template switching afforded approximately one barcoded beta molecule per two T cells.

Study results and caveats: In long-lived donors, naive CD4+ cell counts and diversity exceeded those of aged donors.

CDR3 length equals 15 residues. The ends lost 3 bases at V and 6 bases at J; junction bases unmatched: 11. Per the germline V gene, CDR1 is SGHRS and CDR2 is YFSETQ. The V and J genes are TRBV5-1 and TRBJ2-7, with 8 positions matching TRBD2. The sample taken for sequencing was blood. The TCR was taken from a woman aged 55-70 years in good health. CDR3 nucleotides: TGCGCCAGCAGCTCAACCCCGGGACTAGGGGGCGAGCAGTACTTC. Translated: CASSSTPGLGGEQYF. Drawing the rest from reference TRBV5-1 and TRBJ2-7, the complete variable domain is KAGVTQTPRYLIKTRGQQVTLSCSPISGHRSVSWYQQTPGQGLQFLFEYFSETQRNKGNFPGRFSGRQFSNSRSEMNVSTLELGDSALYLCASSSTPGLGGEQYFGPGTRLTVT.